The source of this T cell receptor (beta chain) is a study of beta chain features in type 1 diabetes. Study in general: No age, gender or cell yield differences were seen between patients and healthy donors. Findings of the study overall: Within the patient group, naive, central memory and Treg TCRB repertoires appeared more similar to each other than within healthy donors. Insertion counts at VDJ junctions were lower in type 1 diabetes patients, who also showed more deletions there. Sequencing the cDNA could make cells with high TCR expression show up more than they should.

In this sample, this clone turned up many times. Its antigen is as yet unknown. Expressed TCRB transcripts were sequenced, since all the RNA that had been isolated was reverse transcribed. The data were produced by immunoSEQ multiplex PCR, yet TCRdb's version contains in-frame clones alone and is incomplete. The table lists more than 140,000 clones, 9% to 10% of them singletons. The germline gives CDR1 KGHSH, CDR2 LQKENI. The V end was cut by 2 bases, the J end by 6 bases, with 17 bases between. The CDR3 spans 16 residues. Sequencing was carried out using central memory CD4+ T cells from blood. The TCR sequence derives from a woman between 40 and 50 years old in good health. The chain employs TRBV18 and TRBJ1-5; no definite D call. CDR3 region: CASSPYGVGAGQPQHF. DNA for the CDR3: TGTGCCAGCTCACCATATGGAGTTGGCGCCGGTCAGCCCCAGCATTTT.